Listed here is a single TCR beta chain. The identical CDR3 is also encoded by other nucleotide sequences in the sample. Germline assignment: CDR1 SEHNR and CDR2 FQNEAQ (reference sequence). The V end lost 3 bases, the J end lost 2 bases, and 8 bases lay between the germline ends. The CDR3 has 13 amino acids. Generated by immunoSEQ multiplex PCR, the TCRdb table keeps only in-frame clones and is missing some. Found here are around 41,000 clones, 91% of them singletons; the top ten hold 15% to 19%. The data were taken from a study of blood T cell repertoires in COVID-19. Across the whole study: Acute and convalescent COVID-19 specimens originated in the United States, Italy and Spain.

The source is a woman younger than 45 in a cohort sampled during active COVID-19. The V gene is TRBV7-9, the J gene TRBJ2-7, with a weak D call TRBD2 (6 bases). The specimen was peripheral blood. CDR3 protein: CASSFGGTYEQYF. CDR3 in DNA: TGTGCCAGCAGCTTCGGGGGTACCTACGAGCAGTACTTC.